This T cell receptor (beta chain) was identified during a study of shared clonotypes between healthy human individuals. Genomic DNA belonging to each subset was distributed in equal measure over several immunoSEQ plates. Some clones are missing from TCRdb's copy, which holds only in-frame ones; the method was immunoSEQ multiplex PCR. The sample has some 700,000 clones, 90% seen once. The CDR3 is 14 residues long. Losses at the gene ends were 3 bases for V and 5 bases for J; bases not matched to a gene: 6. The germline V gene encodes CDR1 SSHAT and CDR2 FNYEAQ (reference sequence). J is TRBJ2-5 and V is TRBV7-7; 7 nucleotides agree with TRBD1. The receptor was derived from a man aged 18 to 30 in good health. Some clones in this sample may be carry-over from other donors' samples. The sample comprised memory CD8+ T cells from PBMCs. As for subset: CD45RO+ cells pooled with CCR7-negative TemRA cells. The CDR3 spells CASSLGQGVETQYF. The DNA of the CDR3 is TGTGCCAGCAGCTTGGGGCAGGGGGTTGAGACCCAGTACTTC.